This paragraph covers one T cell receptor beta chain sequence. No antigen is known for it. In TCRdb, the reads were re-called with MiXCR into one record per CDR3 protein. The sample has tens of thousands of distinct CDR3 sequences; around 20% are singletons. These data belong to a study of T cell repertoires in cytomegalovirus infection. Looking at the study overall: CMV epitopes in the study were HLA-C-restricted (recently identified) and HLA-B-restricted (well studied). Signatures in public TCR beta sequences pointed to both CMV infection and matching HLA type.

Study results and caveats: It was HLA-C-restricted CMV-specific TCR beta clonotypes that dominated the response ex vivo.

The germline V and J ends were trimmed by 4 bases and 2 bases, with 12 bases remaining between them. The CDR3 is made up of 14 amino acids. Germline CDR1 is SGHTA and CDR2 is FQGNSA. The chain has TRBV7-2 and TRBJ2-7; TRBD1 is a possible D gene (5 bases). The sequence was obtained from a human donor in good health (CMV status not recorded). Some clones in this sample may be carry-over from other donors' samples. This specimen consisted of CD8+ T cells from cultured PBMCs, obtained from culture after CMV antigen stimulation. This chain's CDR3 is CASSSIGQAYEQYF. Here the CDR3 DNA reads TGTGCCAGCAGCTCGATAGGACAAGCCTACGAGCAGTACTTC.